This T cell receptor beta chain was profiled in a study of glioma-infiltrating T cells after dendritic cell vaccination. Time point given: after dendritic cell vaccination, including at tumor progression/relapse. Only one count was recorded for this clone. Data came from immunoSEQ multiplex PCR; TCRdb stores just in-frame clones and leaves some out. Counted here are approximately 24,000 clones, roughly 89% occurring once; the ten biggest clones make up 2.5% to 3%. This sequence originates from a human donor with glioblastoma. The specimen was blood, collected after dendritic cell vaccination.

The CDR3 DNA sequence: TGTGCCAGCAGCGTAGTCAGGGGTAGGGCAGATACGCAGTATTTT. Translating it yields CASSVVRGRADTQYF. V and J are TRBV9 and TRBJ2-3; possible D gene TRBD1, 6 bases. Germline V lookup: CDR1 SGDLS, CDR2 YYNGEE. Trimming cost V 0 bases and J 4 bases, with 12 bases left between them. This CDR3 contains 15 residues.